This TCR beta chain stems from a study of T cell changes during pregnancy in multiple sclerosis. Assay used: immunoSEQ multiplex PCR; TCRdb lists only in-frame clones, some missing. The repertoire consists of 55,000 to 85,000 clones, with roughly 92% occurring once and the leading ten covering 1.5% to 2.5%. Trimming at V came to 4 bases and at J to 5 bases, leaving 8 bases not matched to a gene. This CDR3 has 14 amino acids. CDR1 is SGHRS and CDR2 is YFSETQ in the germline V gene. The chain joins TRBV5-1 to TRBJ2-5; 7 positions agree with TRBD2. Sequences were derived from peripheral blood, sampled in the second trimester of pregnancy. This receptor was obtained from a female donor with multiple sclerosis, enrolled in a pregnancy study. CDR3 sequence (DNA): TGCGCCAGCAGCCGCGGGGGTGTGGCGGAGACCCAGTACTTC. This encodes CASSRGGVAETQYF.